This TCR beta chain was recorded in a study of cytomegalovirus exposure and HLA in healthy donors listed by TCRdb under 2017. Looking at the study overall: An earlier analysis of some 500 of the donors reported 250 to 350 Gb of sequence data and about 100 million unique TCR beta sequences from about 200 million T cells. An early release that covered fewer than 800 HLA-typed donors contained around 300 gigabases of sequencing data and about 84 million unique TCR sequences. Among the 398 genotyped donors, approximately 77% belonged to the genetic ancestry cluster associated with self-reported Caucasian donors. The study was designed to test whether signatures of past pathogen exposure could be identified by cataloging public T cell receptors. The T cell repertoires of 666 subjects were profiled by immunosequencing and related to cytomegalovirus serostatus. Typing coverage varied by locus: roughly 629-640 donors for A, B, C, DRB1 and DQB1; about 520 for DQA1; around 570 for DPA1; roughly 450 for DPB1. An earlier analysis of more than 450 of the donors used high-throughput TCR beta sequencing to judge whether each TCR beta V gene segment behaved as functional or pseudogenic. Among roughly 370 genotyped donors of the cohort, an average of approximately 240,000 unique TCR beta nucleotide sequences were sequenced per donor, approximately 20% of them non-productive. A later analysis re-analyzed previously published TCR beta repertoires from about 600 donors and added high-resolution HLA genotyping to study TCR occurrence patterns. Four to six DR-DQ haplotypes were handled as single units for association and clustering, since linkage in the cohort was strong. Donor age, sex, ethnicity and CMV serostatus were compiled alongside the repertoire data. Every discovery cohort repertoire had been produced on one sequencing platform. In a later genetic analysis, genome-wide SNP genotypes for about three fifths of the roughly 670 donors were used, and that subset was treated as a discovery cohort. A separate validation cohort of over 95 different subjects was used in addition to the roughly 700-subject first cohort. The later analysis used no new phenotypic data to find candidate immune exposures, relying instead on TCR beta sequences and their occurrence across donors. To predict cytomegalovirus infection status, the study brought together high-throughput TCR immunosequencing, statistical association of individual TCRs with disease status, and machine learning. Class I and class II HLA loci were covered by the typing at four-digit resolution.

The method behind the library was the immunoSEQ multiplex PCR assay. A mixture of 60 forward primers for TCR Vbeta segments and 13 reverse primers for TCR Jbeta segments was used in the multiplex PCR. The CDR3 region of rearranged TCR beta genes was amplified from genomic DNA by a multiplex PCR assay. The amplified TCR beta libraries were sequenced on the Illumina HiSeq System as 87-base-pair reads. On the study's bioinformatics: A later analysis counted about 80 million unique TCR beta chains across the 600 to 850 repertoires, and roughly 10 million of these chains were shared by at least two donors. Raw reads were error-corrected and collapsed into unique sequences with a nearest-neighbor algorithm that merged closely related sequences to remove PCR and sequencing errors. CDR3 sequences were aligned to IMGT reference sequences to assign V, D and J gene segments. Each retained sequence needed at least a six-nucleotide match to both a V gene segment and a J gene segment. Rearrangements were called productive when the CDR3 lacked stop codons and stayed in frame with V and J; all others were non-productive. Following IMGT convention, CDR3 was defined as the stretch from the second conserved V-encoded cysteine to the conserved J-encoded phenylalanine. In an earlier analysis of roughly 610 of the donors, sequences lacking an unambiguous match to a single V gene segment were excluded. An earlier analysis of some 500 of the donors classified V segments as functional when productive rearrangements were above 56.7% and as segregating when the standard deviation between donors was above 5%. To diagnose cytomegalovirus status from the catalog of TCR beta chain sequences, a statistical classification framework was built. A later analysis assigned V and J genes by comparing TCR nucleotide sequences with IMGT/GENE-DB human TR gene sequences. In a later analysis, CDR3 sequences and most-parsimonious VDJ recombination scenarios were assigned using the TCRdist pipeline. A later analysis defined each TCR beta chain by its CDR3 amino acid sequence plus V-gene family, and excluded reads lacking a unique V-gene family. A later analysis removed several hundred highly shared, low-generation-probability nucleotide sequences to deal with suspected cross-contamination and a sequencing artifact. For each public chain, a later analysis derived a clonal expansion index from normalized ranks of inferred template counts within each repertoire. Generation probabilities in a later analysis came from a VDJ recombination model fitted to out-of-frame rearrangements, and those results were checked against IGoR. In a later analysis, hypergeometric tests were used to score TCR-TCR, TCR-HLA and TCR-CMV co-occurrence, with a repertoire-size bias correction applied to TCR pairs. To estimate false discovery rates, a later analysis permuted the HLA or CMV assignments 20 times. In a later analysis, co-occurring TCRs were grouped using DBSCAN, with TCRdist sequence similarity added in when clustering inside HLA-allele-positive subsets. For co-occurrence clustering, repertoires with fewer than 30,000 or more than 120,000 public chains were excluded, along with a handful of repertoires with anomalous nucleotide sharing. TCRdb mirrors the immuneACCESS table, restricted to in-frame sequences. Some clones are absent from its copies; in checked studies, under half trace to an unresolved V gene, and the reason for the others is unknown. The D gene and trimming were derived from the DNA, and the V and J assignments and clone size from that table. A total of 100,000 or so clones appear in this sample, roughly 70% of them only once. Of the sample, 8% to 13% falls within the top ten clones.

Broad study findings and their caveats: A few of the identified cytomegalovirus-associated TCR beta chains were confirmed in vitro to be specific for cytomegalovirus antigens. It was suggested by the authors that the approach could potentially be generalized to other disease states and immunological phenotypes. Most CMV-associated TCR beta chains appeared to be HLA-restricted in a later analysis, and the HLA associations seemed to be driven largely by CMV exposure. The classifier was reported to diagnose cytomegalovirus status with high specificity and sensitivity in both the original and validation cohorts. The 87-base-pair reads could not distinguish some IMGT-functional V segments, including TRBV6-2 and TRBV6-3, so those segments were excluded. In a later analysis, the rate of TCR association differed among HLA loci, with DRB1 alleles having the most associated TCRs and HLA-C alleles having the fewest. At a false discovery rate of 0.05, a later analysis linked roughly 17,000 TCR beta sequences to specific HLA alleles. The sequencing pipeline was judged likely to have produced a cluster of highly shared sequence variants as a technical artifact. Because counts were too low, about 15 rarely observed V segments, including chromosome 9 orphons, were left out of the earlier analysis of about 620 of the donors. According to a later genetic analysis, donors in an Asian-associated ancestry cluster had fewer N-insertions in productive TCRs than the approximately 670-donor mean. The study gave a list of roughly 150 TCR beta chains associated with cytomegalovirus. Correlated functional status among segregating V segments might reflect linkage disequilibrium, but an unknown experimental factor could not be ruled out. An association between a missense DCLRE1C variant and V-gene and J-gene trimming of TCR beta chains was found in a later genetic analysis and replicated in an independent cohort. When HLA alleles, especially DR and DQ, strongly co-occurred, attributing TCR associations to individual alleles was difficult. A further reported finding was that TCR beta sequences accurately predicted the HLA-A and HLA-B alleles for most subjects in the first cohort. HLA typing was unavailable for some donors at each locus, so association tests used only the typed subset. Sequencing depth was assumed to be roughly uniform across donors in the presence/absence analyses, though that assumption may not hold. Most TCR sequences were seen in very few donors, while some public TCRs were found in many individuals. In this cohort, only TCR beta chains were sequenced, and detectable features were limited by the absence of alpha or paired-chain data. In a later analysis, several top co-occurrence clusters were reported to appear linked to parvovirus B19, influenza, CMV and Epstein-Barr virus. An earlier analysis of around 540 of the donors showed that most TCR beta V segments appeared in productive rearrangements either about 90% or about 30% of the time, which broadly matched IMGT annotations. Compared with equally common non-associated chains, HLA-associated TCR beta chains in a later analysis were more clonally expanded and had lower generation probabilities. Immune exposure information for the cohort was limited to CMV serostatus.

In total, about 650 healthy bone marrow donors made up the cohort. All cohort members were sampled while nominally healthy, although unrecorded immune exposures were likely present. The donor was CMV seronegative and was included in the group of over 300 seronegative cohort members. A peripheral blood sample was collected from each donor, and TCR beta sequencing was performed on peripheral blood mononuclear cells. The Qiagen DNeasy Blood Extraction Kit was used to extract genomic DNA from the blood cell samples. As to this clone: The specificity of this receptor is unknown. Within one base of it there is no much larger clone, and no base qualities were kept.

From the cysteine up to the phenylalanine, the CDR3 has a length of 15 residues. The retained sequence is limited to the CDR3, 45 bases, with the frame set at the first base. Deletion took 3 bases off V and 2 bases off J, with a span of 12 bases between the germline ends. The germline V gene gives CDR1 as MNHNS and CDR2 as SASEGT. Sequencing used PBMCs. The chain links TRBV6-1 with TRBJ2-3, and TRBD2 may be the D gene, going by 7 matching bases. This receptor was identified in a man aged 50-59 years in good health and CMV-seronegative. The CDR3 is CASSEGRGPTDTQYF. The nucleotide sequence reads as follows: TGTGCCAGCAGTGAGGGGCGGGGGCCCACAGATACGCAGTATTTT.